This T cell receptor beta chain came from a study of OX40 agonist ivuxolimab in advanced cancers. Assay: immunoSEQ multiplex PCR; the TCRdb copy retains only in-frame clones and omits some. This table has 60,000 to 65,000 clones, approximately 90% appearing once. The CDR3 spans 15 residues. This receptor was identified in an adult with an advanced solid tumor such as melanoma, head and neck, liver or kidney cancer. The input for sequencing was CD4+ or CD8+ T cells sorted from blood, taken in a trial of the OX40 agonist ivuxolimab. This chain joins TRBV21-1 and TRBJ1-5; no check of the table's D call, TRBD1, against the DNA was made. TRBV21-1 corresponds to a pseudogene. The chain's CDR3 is CASSKVHSLNQPQHF. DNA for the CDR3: TGTGCCAGCAGCAAAGTTCACAGCCTCAATCAGCCCCAGCATTTT.